This TCR beta chain originates from a study of T-cell memory formation after mild COVID-19. This clonotype appeared a few times. Its antigen is not identified. UMIs and sample barcodes were carried by the TCR alpha and TCR beta cDNA libraries that 5'RACE produced using constant-segment primers. From the 5' RACE reads, TCRdb called clonotypes with MiXCR, one entry per CDR3 protein. The repertoire holds roughly 48,000 distinct CDR3 sequences, with 25% to 30% as singletons. Germline V gene data show CDR1 as MNHEY and CDR2 as SMNVEV (reference sequence). Losses at the gene ends were 4 bases for V and 7 bases for J; bases not matched to a gene: 5. CDR3 size: 14 residues. Notes on the study in general: The study found contracting CD4+ clones mainly in CM and EM and contracting CD8+ clones in EMRA. Memory cells collected pre-infection included some clones that later responded, suggesting cross-reactive memory joined.

Sequenced: PBMCs or a T cell subset sorted from them (not recorded which). The sequence was collected from a man aged 18 to 29 who had mild COVID-19 (a few samples of this study predate the infection). Cell type and time point are not known. The chain employs TRBV27 and TRBJ2-2, with 8 positions matching TRBD1. The CDR3 DNA is TGTGCCAGCAGTTGGCAGGGGGCAAGCGGGGAGCTGTTTTTT. Its translation is CASSWQGASGELFF.